This is a list of T cell receptor beta chains from one sample in a study of vaccination and CD4 T cells after COVID-19. No antigens are known for them. TCRdb re-called the PCR reads through MiXCR, storing one row per CDR3 protein. The data contain about 5,700 distinct CDR3 sequences, around 40% of them singletons. The sample comprised CD4+ T cells from blood, cultured in vitro. These receptors were obtained from a human donor in good health. CDR3s include the opening cysteine and the closing phenylalanine or tryptophan. The D gene is left open where the match is weak. A clone size is listed for some rows: how often the clone was seen (once, few, many), or a class if it is expanded.

j_call v_call clone_size d_call cdr3_length cdr3_aa cdr3_nt
TRBJ2-3 TRBV27 once TRBD2 19 CASSLTGTSGGRLTDTQYF TGTGCCAGCAGTTTAACCGGGACTAGCGGGGGGAGACTCACAGATACGCAGTATTTT
TRBJ1-6 TRBV25-1 . . 16 CASMKTSTRGDSPLHF TGTGCCAGCATGAAAACCTCGACGAGGGGCGATTCACCCCTCCACTTT
TRBJ2-7 TRBV18 . . 13 CASSLQGTYEQYF TGTGCCAGCTCACTACAGGGAACCTACGAGCAGTACTTC
TRBJ1-6 TRBV6-1 few . 15 CASNTGKTRNSPLHF TGTGCCAGCAATACAGGGAAAACTAGAAATTCACCCCTCCACTTT
TRBJ2-1 TRBV20-1 . TRBD2 15 CSANVAGGDYNEQFF TGCAGTGCTAATGTAGCGGGGGGGGACTACAATGAGCAGTTCTTC
TRBJ1-1 TRBV18 . TRBD1 16 CASSPSYRGQNTEAFF TGTGCCAGCTCACCGTCATACAGGGGACAGAACACTGAAGCTTTCTTT
TRBJ2-3 TRBV6-1 few TRBD2 16 CASSVGLAGATDTQYF TGTGCCAGCAGTGTGGGACTAGCGGGGGCCACAGATACGCAGTATTTT
TRBJ1-2 TRBV9 . . 13 CASSEMDSYGYTF TGTGCCAGCAGCGAGATGGATTCCTATGGCTACACCTTC
TRBJ1-6 TRBV20-1 few . 16 CSARVGAGLANSPLHF TGCAGTGCTAGAGTGGGAGCAGGGTTGGCAAATTCACCCCTCCACTTT
TRBJ1-2 TRBV19 . TRBD1 16 CASSRGRDRGQDGYTF TGTGCCAGTAGTAGGGGACGGGACAGGGGGCAAGATGGCTACACCTTC
TRBJ2-1 TRBV21-1 . . 14 CASSKSGGANEQFF TGTGCCAGCAGCAAAAGCGGGGGGGCCAATGAGCAGTTCTTC
TRBJ2-5 TRBV7-6 . . 16 CASSRLPPGQQETQYF TGTGCCAGCAGCCGCCTCCCACCGGGACAACAAGAGACCCAGTACTTC
TRBJ2-6 TRBV21-1 few . 18 CASSKLSRVRAGANVLTF TGTGCCAGCAGCAAATTGTCCAGGGTGCGAGCTGGGGCCAACGTCCTGACTTTC
TRBJ1-2 TRBV5-1 . . 14 CASSLLTQDYGYTF TGCGCCAGCAGCTTGCTCACACAGGACTATGGCTACACCTTC
TRBJ2-5 TRBV18 . . 15 CASSPPGQHQETQYF TGTGCCAGCTCACCACCGGGACAACACCAAGAGACCCAGTACTTC
TRBJ1-6 TRBV27 . . 17 CASSLRAGGDTVFALHF TGTGCCAGCAGCTTAAGAGCCGGAGGCGACACCGTGTTCGCCCTCCACTTT
TRBJ2-5 TRBV29-1 once . 10 CSGWKETQYF TGCAGCGGGTGGAAAGAGACCCAGTACTTC
TRBJ1-2 TRBV6-1 . TRBD1 15 CASSEAEDRVYGYTF TGTGCCAGCAGTGAAGCGGAGGACAGGGTTTATGGCTACACCTTC
TRBJ2-1 TRBV3-1 . . 15 CASSQIRAGLNEQFF TGTGCCAGCAGCCAAATAAGGGCAGGACTCAATGAGCAGTTCTTC
TRBJ2-7 TRBV11-2 few . 13 CASSLDPLVKQYF TGTGCCAGCAGCTTAGACCCTTTGGTGAAGCAGTACTTC
TRBJ2-5 TRBV5-8 few . 12 CASSRVAETQYF TGTGCCAGCAGCCGGGTCGCGGAGACCCAGTACTTC
TRBJ2-5 TRBV10-2 few . 12 CASSARQETQYF TGCGCCAGCAGTGCCCGACAAGAGACCCAGTACTTC
TRBJ1-1 TRBV21-1 . . 13 CASSNTPFPEAFF TGTGCCAGCAGTAACACCCCCTTCCCTGAAGCTTTCTTT
TRBJ1-6 TRBV6-2/TRBV6-3 few . 13 CASGTDGYSPLHF TGTGCCAGCGGGACTGATGGATATTCACCCCTCCACTTT
TRBJ2-4 TRBV6-1 . . 16 CASSVLGEGPKNIQYF TGTGCCAGCTCCGTATTAGGCGAGGGTCCCAAAAACATTCAGTACTTC
TRBJ1-1 TRBV25-1 . TRBD1 13 CASSGQGRTEAFF TGTGCCAGCAGTGGACAGGGGAGGACTGAAGCTTTCTTT
TRBJ2-1 TRBV7-3 . . 13 CASSFNRYNEQFF TGTGCCAGCAGCTTTAACCGCTACAATGAGCAGTTCTTC
TRBJ2-2 TRBV12-3/TRBV12-4 . . 13 CASRDTNTGELFF TGTGCCAGCAGAGATACTAACACCGGGGAGCTGTTTTTT
TRBJ1-5 TRBV7-9 few TRBD1 15 CASSDSDRGNQPQHF TGTGCCAGCAGCGACTCTGACAGGGGCAATCAGCCCCAGCATTTT
TRBJ2-1 TRBV6-4 few TRBD2 16 CASSGSGGGSYNEQFF TGTGCCAGCAGTGGTAGCGGGGGGGGCTCCTACAATGAGCAGTTCTTC
TRBJ1-4 TRBV7-9 . . 15 CASSLGDTTNEKLFF TGTGCCAGCAGCTTAGGAGACACAACTAATGAAAAACTGTTTTTT
TRBJ1-5 TRBV6-4 few . 15 CASSPGPDGNQPQHF TGTGCCAGCAGTCCCGGACCGGACGGCAATCAGCCCCAGCATTTT
TRBJ2-7 TRBV10-2 . TRBD1 14 CASSAPGQTIEQYF TGCGCCAGCAGCGCGCCGGGACAGACGATCGAGCAGTACTTC
TRBJ1-2 TRBV6-1 few . 15 CASSTQGSTNYGYTF TGTGCCAGCAGTACCCAAGGGAGCACTAACTATGGCTACACCTTC
TRBJ1-2 TRBV28 few . 13 CASSFAGNRGYTF TGTGCCAGCAGTTTTGCCGGGAATCGGGGCTACACCTTC
TRBJ2-3 TRBV6-4 . TRBD2 15 CASSERGGAPDTQYF TGTGCCAGCAGTGAGCGGGGGGGGGCCCCAGATACGCAGTATTTT
TRBJ1-1 TRBV7-7 few . 13 CASSWTENTEAFF TGTGCTAGCAGCTGGACAGAAAACACTGAAGCTTTCTTT
TRBJ1-3 TRBV6-2/TRBV6-3 once . 15 CASSYDPRTGNTIYF TGTGCCAGCAGTTACGACCCCAGGACGGGAAACACCATATATTTT